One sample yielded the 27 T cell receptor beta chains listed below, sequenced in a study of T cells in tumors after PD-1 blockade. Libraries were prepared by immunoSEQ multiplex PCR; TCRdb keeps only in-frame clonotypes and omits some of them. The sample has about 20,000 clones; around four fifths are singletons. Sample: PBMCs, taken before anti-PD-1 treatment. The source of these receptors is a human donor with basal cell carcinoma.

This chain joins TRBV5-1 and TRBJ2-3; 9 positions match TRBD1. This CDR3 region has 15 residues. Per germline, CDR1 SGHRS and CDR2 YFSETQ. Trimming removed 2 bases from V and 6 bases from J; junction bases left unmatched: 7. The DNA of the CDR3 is TGCGCCAGCAGCTTTGGGGACAGGGAGATGGATACGCAGTATTTT. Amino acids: CASSFGDREMDTQYF.

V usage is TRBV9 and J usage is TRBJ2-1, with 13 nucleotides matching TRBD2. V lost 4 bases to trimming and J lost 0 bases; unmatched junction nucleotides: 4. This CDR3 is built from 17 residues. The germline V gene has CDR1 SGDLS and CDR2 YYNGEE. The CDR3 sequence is CASSPLAGGSSYNEQFF. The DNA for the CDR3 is TGTGCCAGCAGCCCACTAGCGGGGGGGTCCTCCTACAATGAGCAGTTCTTC.

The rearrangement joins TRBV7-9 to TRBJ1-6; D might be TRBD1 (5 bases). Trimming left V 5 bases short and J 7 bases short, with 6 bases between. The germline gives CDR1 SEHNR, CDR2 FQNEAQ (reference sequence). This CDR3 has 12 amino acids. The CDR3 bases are TGTGCCAGCAGCCGACAGAATTCACCCCTCCACTTT. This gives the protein CASSRQNSPLHF.

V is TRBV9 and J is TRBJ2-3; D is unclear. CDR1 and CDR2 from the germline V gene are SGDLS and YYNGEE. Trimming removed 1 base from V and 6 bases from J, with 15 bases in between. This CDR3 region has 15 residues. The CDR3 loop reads CASSVNDPALDTQYF. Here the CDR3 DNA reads TGTGCCAGCAGCGTAAACGATCCGGCCTTGGATACGCAGTATTTT.

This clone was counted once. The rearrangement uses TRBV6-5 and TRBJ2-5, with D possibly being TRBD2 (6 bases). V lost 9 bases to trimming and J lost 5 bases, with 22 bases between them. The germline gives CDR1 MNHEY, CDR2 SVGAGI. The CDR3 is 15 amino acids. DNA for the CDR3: TGTGCCAGTGACCCGGAGGGCTCCGGTTGGGAGACCCAGTACTTC. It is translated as CASDPEGSGWETQYF.

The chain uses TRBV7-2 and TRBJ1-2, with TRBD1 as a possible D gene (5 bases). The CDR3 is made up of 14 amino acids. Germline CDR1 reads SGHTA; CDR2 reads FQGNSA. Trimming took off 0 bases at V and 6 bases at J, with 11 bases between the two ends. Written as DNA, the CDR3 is TGTGCCAGCAGCTTAGCACCCCAGGGTCATGGCTACACCTTC. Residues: CASSLAPQGHGYTF.

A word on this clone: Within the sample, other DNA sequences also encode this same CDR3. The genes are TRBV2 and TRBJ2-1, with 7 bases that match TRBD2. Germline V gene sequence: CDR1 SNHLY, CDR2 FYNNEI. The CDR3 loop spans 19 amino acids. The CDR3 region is CPRSDGWAGEGSSYNEQFF. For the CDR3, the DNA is TGTCCCCGCAGTGACGGGTGGGCGGGGGAGGGGAGCTCCTACAATGAGCAGTTCTTC.

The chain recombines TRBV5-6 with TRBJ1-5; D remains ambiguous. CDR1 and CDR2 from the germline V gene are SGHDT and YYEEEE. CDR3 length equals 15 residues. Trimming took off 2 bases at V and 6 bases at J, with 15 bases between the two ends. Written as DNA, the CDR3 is TGTGCCAGCAGCTTCTCGGGTTGGGCTTCTCAGCCCCAGCATTTT. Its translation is CASSFSGWASQPQHF.

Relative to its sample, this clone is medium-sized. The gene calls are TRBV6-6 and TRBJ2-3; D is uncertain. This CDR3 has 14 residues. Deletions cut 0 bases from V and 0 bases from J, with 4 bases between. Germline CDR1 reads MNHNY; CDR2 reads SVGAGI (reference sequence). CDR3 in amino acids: CASSYSSSTDTQYF. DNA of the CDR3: TGTGCCAGCAGTTACTCCTCTAGCACAGATACGCAGTATTTT.

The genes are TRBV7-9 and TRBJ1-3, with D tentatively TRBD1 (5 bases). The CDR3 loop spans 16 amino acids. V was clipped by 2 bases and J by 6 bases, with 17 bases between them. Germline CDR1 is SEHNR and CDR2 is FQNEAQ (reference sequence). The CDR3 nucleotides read TGTGCCAGCAGCTTAACGACGTCTGGGGGGATAAACACCATATATTTT. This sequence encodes CASSLTTSGGINTIYF.

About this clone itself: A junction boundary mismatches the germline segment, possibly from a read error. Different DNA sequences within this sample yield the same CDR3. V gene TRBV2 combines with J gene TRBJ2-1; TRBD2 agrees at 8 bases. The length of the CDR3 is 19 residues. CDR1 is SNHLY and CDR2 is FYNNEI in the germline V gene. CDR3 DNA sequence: TGTGCCCGCAGTGACGGGGGGGCGCGGGTGGGGAGCTCCTACAATGAGCAGTTCTTC. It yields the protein CARSDGGARVGSSYNEQFF.

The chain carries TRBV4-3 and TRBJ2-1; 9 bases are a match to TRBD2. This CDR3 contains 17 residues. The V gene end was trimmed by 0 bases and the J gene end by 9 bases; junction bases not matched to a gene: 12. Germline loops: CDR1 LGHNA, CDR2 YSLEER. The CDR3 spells CASSQDSGRGGYREQFF. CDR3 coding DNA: TGCGCCAGCAGCCAAGATAGTGGGCGGGGGGGCTACCGTGAGCAGTTCTTC.

Written as DNA, the CDR3 is TGTGCCAGCAGCTTGGGACAGATCTCTGGAAACACCATATATTTT. It specifies CASSLGQISGNTIYF. The chain couples TRBV13 to TRBJ1-3, with 7 bases that match TRBD1. Per the germline V gene, CDR1 is PRHDT and CDR2 is FYEKMQ (reference sequence). V lost 3 bases and J lost 0; bases outside the gene matches: 2. The CDR3 is made up of 15 amino acids.

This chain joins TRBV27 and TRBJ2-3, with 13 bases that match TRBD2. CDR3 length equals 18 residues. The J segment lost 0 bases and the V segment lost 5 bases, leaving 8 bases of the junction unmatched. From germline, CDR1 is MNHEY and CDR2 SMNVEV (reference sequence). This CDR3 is CASSPGTSGVRSTDTQYF. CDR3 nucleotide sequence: TGTGCCAGCAGTCCGGGGACTAGCGGGGTCCGAAGCACAGATACGCAGTATTTT.

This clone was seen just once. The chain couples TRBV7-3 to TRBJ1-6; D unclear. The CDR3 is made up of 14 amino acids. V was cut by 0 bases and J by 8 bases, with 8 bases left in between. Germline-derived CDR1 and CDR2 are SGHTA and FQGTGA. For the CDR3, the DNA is TGTGCCAGCAGCTTAACGTGGACCGATTCACCCCTCCACTTT. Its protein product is CASSLTWTDSPLHF.

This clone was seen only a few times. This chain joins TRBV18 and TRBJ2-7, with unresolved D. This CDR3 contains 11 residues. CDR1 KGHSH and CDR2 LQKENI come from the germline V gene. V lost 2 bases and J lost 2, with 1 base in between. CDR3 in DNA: TGTGCCAGCTCACCAACCTACGAGCAGTACTTC. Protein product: CASSPTYEQYF. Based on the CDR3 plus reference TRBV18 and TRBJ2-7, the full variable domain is NAGVMQNPRHLVRRRGQEARLRCSPMKGHSHVYWYRQLPEEGLKFMVYLQKENIIDESGMPKERFSAEFPKEGPSILRIQQVVRGDSAAYFCASSPTYEQYFGPGTRLTVT.

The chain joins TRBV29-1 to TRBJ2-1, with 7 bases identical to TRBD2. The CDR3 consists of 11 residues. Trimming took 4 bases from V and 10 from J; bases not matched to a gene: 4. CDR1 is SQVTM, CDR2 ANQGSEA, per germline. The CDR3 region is CSVVPGGEQFF. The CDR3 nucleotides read TGCAGCGTTGTTCCCGGGGGGGAGCAGTTCTTC.

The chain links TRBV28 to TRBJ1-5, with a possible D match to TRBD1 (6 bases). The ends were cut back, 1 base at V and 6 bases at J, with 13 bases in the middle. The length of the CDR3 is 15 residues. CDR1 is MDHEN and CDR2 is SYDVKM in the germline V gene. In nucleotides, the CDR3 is TGTGCCAGCAGTTTATATACGGGGGGCGGTCAGCCCCAGCATTTT. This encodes CASSLYTGGGQPQHF.

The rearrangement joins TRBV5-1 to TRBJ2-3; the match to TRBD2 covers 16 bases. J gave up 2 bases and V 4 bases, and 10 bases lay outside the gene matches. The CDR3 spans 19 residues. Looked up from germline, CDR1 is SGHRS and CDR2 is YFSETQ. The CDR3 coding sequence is TGCGCCAGCAGCGAAGGGACTAGCGGGAGGGCCGCCTCCACAGATACGCAGTATTTT. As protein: CASSEGTSGRAASTDTQYF.

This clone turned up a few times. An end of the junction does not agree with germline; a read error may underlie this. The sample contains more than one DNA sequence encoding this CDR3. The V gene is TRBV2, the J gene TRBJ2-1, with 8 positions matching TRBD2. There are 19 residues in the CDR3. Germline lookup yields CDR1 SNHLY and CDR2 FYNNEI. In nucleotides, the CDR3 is TGTCCCAGCAGTGACGGGGGGGCGGGGGAGGGGAGCTCCTACAATGAGCAGTTCTTC. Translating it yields CPSSDGGAGEGSSYNEQFF.

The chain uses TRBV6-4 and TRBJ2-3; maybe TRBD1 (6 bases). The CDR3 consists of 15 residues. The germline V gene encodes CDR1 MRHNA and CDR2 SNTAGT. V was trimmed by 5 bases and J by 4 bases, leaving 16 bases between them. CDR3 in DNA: TGTGCCAGCAGTCGAGAAGGGGGAGACGCAGATACGCAGTATTTT. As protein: CASSREGGDADTQYF.

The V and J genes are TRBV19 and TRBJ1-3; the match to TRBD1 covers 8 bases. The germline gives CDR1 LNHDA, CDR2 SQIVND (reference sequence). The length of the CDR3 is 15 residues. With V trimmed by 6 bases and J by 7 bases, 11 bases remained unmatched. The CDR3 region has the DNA TGTGCCAGTAGCACCACATGGACAGGGACCAACACCATATATTTT. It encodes CASSTTWTGTNTIYF.

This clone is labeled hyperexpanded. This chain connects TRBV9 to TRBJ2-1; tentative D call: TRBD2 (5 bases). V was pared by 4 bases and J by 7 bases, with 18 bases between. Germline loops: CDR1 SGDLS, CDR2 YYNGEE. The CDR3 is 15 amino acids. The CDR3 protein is CASSPSDQRRNEQFF. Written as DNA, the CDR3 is TGTGCCAGCAGCCCCTCGGACCAGCGGAGGAATGAGCAGTTCTTC.

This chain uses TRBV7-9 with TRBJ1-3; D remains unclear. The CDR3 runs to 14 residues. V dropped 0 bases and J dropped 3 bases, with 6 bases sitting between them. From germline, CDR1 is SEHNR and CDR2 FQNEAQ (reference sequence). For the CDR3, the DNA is TGTGCCAGCAGCTTAGCGAATTATGGAAACACCATATATTTT. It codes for CASSLANYGNTIYF. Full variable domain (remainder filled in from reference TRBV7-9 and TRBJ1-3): DTGVSQNPRHKITKRGQNVTFRCDPISEHNRLYWYRQTLGQGPEFLTYFQNEAQLEKSRLLSDRFSAERPKGSFSTLEIQRTEQGDSAMYLCASSLANYGNTIYFGEGSWLTVV.

As DNA, the CDR3 is TGCGCCAGCAGCGTAGCCGGGACAGGGGGCTACGAGCAGTACTTC. It is translated as CASSVAGTGGYEQYF. The chain carries TRBV5-1 and TRBJ2-7; TRBD1 agrees at 11 bases. CDR1 is SGHRS and CDR2 is YFSETQ in the germline V gene. The J segment lost 3 bases and the V segment lost 4 bases, leaving 6 bases of the junction unmatched. CDR3 length: 15 amino acids.

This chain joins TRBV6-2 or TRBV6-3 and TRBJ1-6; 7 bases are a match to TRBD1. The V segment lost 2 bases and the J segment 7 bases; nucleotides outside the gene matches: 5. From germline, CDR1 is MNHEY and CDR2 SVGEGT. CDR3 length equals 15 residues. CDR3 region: CASSYRQGSNSPLHF. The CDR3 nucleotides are TGTGCCAGCAGTTACCGACAGGGCTCGAATTCACCCCTCCACTTT.

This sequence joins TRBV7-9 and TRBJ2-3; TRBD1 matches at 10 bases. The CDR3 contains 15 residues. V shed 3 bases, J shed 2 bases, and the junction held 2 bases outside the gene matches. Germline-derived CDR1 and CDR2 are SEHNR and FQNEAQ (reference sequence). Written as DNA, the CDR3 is TGTGCCAGCAGCTTCGGGACAGGGGACACAGATACGCAGTATTTT. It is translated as CASSFGTGDTDTQYF.